The 5 T cell receptor beta chains below were found in one sample sequenced in a study of blood T cell repertoires in COVID-19. The method was immunoSEQ multiplex PCR; TCRdb's version includes in-frame clones alone and lacks a portion of them. The sample records 200,000 or so clones, about 86% being singletons. The specimen was peripheral blood. The receptors were gathered from a woman in her twenties or thirties who had recovered from COVID-19.

DNA of the CDR3: TGTGCCATCAGGGTGGGACACGAGTACCAAGAGACCCAGTACTTC. Translated, it gives CAIRVGHEYQETQYF. The chain is built from TRBV10-3 and TRBJ2-5, with a possible D match to TRBD1 (6 bases). Germline-derived CDR1 and CDR2 are ENHRY and SYGVKD. The CDR3 runs 15 residues. Trimming took off 6 bases at V and 0 bases at J, with 14 bases between the two ends.

The chain couples TRBV6-5 to TRBJ1-5; a possible D gene is TRBD1 (6 bases). This CDR3 region has 14 residues. V shed 6 bases and J shed 5 bases, with 14 bases lying between them. From germline, CDR1 is MNHEY and CDR2 SVGAGI. CDR3 coding DNA: TGTGCCAGCAGACCCCTGGACAGCTATCAGCCCCAGCATTTT. Protein product: CASRPLDSYQPQHF.

The chain joins TRBV4-1 to TRBJ2-5; TRBD1 might be the D (5 bases). V was pared by 0 bases and J by 2 bases, with 19 bases between. The germline CDR1 and CDR2 sequences are MGHRA and YSYEKL. The CDR3 consists of 18 residues. DNA for the CDR3: TGCGCCAGCAGCCAAGATCTCCACCCCGACAGAAGTCAAGAGACCCAGTACTTC. Residues: CASSQDLHPDRSQETQYF.

This clone was detected once. J is TRBJ2-3 and V is TRBV5-1; 9 bases line up with TRBD1. V lost 2 bases to trimming and J lost 4 bases; unmatched junction nucleotides: 8. The CDR3 is 16 amino acids. The germline gives CDR1 SGHRS, CDR2 YFSETQ. CDR3 region: CASSFRQGGLSDTQYF. DNA of the CDR3: TGCGCCAGCAGCTTTAGACAGGGGGGATTATCAGATACGCAGTATTTT.

This clone was recorded only once. The chain employs TRBV11-2 and TRBJ2-7; 11 bases map to TRBD2. Trimming cost V 4 bases and J 4 bases; bases outside gene matches: 6. Germline loops: CDR1 SGHAT, CDR2 FQNNGV. The CDR3 spans 15 residues. This CDR3 is CASSYGTSGPYEQYF. DNA for the CDR3: TGTGCCAGCAGCTACGGGACTAGCGGACCTTACGAGCAGTACTTC. The full variable domain, rest sourced from reference TRBV11-2 and TRBJ2-7, is EAGVAQSPRYKIIEKRQSVAFWCNPISGHATLYWYQQILGQGPKLLIQFQNNGVVDDSQLPKDRFSAERLKGVDSTLKIQPAKLEDSAVYLCASSYGTSGPYEQYFGPGTRLTVT.